The 29 T cell receptor beta chains below come from one sample, sequenced in a study of T cell repertoires in cytomegalovirus infection. TCRdb used MiXCR to reprocess the reads, holding one entry per CDR3 protein. The sample shows about 230,000 distinct CDR3 sequences, 22% of them seen only once. The source material was CD8+ T cells from PBMCs. The receptors derive from a human donor in good health (CMV status not recorded). Some clones in this sample may be carry-over from other donors' samples.

This clonotype was observed many times. This chain uses TRBV7-7 with TRBJ2-1; TRBD1 agrees at 7 bases. The CDR3 is made up of 15 amino acids. The trim removed 5 bases at V and 0 bases at J, leaving 4 bases unmatched. Germline CDR1 is SSHAT and CDR2 is FNYEAQ (reference sequence). CDR3 DNA: TGTGCCAGCAGCGCGGACAGGAGCTCCTACAATGAGCAGTTCTTC. Its translation is CASSADRSSYNEQFF. The variable domain in full, completed from reference TRBV7-7 and TRBJ2-1, reads GAGVSQSPRYKVTKRGQDVTLRCDPISSHATLYWYQQALGQGPEFLTYFNYEAQPDKSGLPSDRFSAERPEGSISTLTIQRTEQRDSAMYRCASSADRSSYNEQFFGPGTRLTVL.

V is TRBV7-2 and J is TRBJ2-3, with D perhaps TRBD1 or TRBD2 (5 bases each). Between the trimmed V and J ends, which lost 1 base and 6 bases, there was a span of 11 bases. Germline CDR1 and CDR2: SGHTA and FQGNSA. The CDR3 has 14 amino acids. As DNA, the CDR3 is TGTGCCAGCAGCTTAGGCAGAGGGGCCGATACGCAGTATTTT. It specifies CASSLGRGADTQYF.

This clonotype was counted at least ten times. The chain employs TRBV7-2 and TRBJ2-3; a possible D gene is TRBD2 (6 bases). The CDR3 covers 16 residues. V was trimmed by 2 bases and J by 4 bases, leaving 16 bases between them. Germline V CDR1 and CDR2: SGHTA, FQGNSA. The CDR3 DNA follows: TGTGCCAGCAGCTTAATGCGGGGCCACTTCTCAGATACGCAGTATTTT. Translation: CASSLMRGHFSDTQYF. The variable domain in full, with the rest retrieved from reference TRBV7-2 and TRBJ2-3, is GAGVSQSPSNKVTEKGKDVELRCDPISGHTALYWYRQSLGQGLEFLIYFQGNSAPDKSGLPSDRFSAERTGGSVSTLTIQRTQQEDSAVYLCASSLMRGHFSDTQYFGPGTRLTVL.

This clonotype was counted a few times. V and J are TRBV4-1 and TRBJ1-1; possibly TRBD1 for D (6 bases). CDR3 size: 14 residues. V shed 0 bases and J shed 1 base, with 6 bases lying between them. Germline V lookup: CDR1 MGHRA, CDR2 YSYEKL. Here the CDR3 reads CASSQEGGNTEAFF. The CDR3 nucleotides are TGCGCCAGCAGCCAAGAAGGGGGGAACACTGAAGCTTTCTTT.

The chain links TRBV7-6 to TRBJ2-5, with D uncertain. Trimming removed 8 bases at V and 5 bases at J, with 6 bases between. CDR1 is SGHVS and CDR2 is FNYEAQ in the germline V gene. CDR3 length: 10 amino acids. The CDR3, as DNA: TGTGCCAGCGGAGCGGAGACCCAGTACTTC. Its translation: CASGAETQYF.

This clonotype was seen a handful of times. CDR3 nucleotide sequence: TGTGCCAGCAGCACAACAGGGGGCCCAAACACTGAAGCTTTCTTT. Translating it yields CASSTTGGPNTEAFF. The chain uses TRBV7-3 and TRBJ1-1; 9 nucleotides align to TRBD1. The germline V gene encodes CDR1 SGHTA and CDR2 FQGTGA. J was trimmed by 2 bases and V by 5 bases; bases with no gene match: 6. CDR3 size: 15 residues.

Worth noting for this clonotype: Since a much larger clone is just one base distant, this may be a read error. The chain has TRBV12-3 or TRBV12-4 and TRBJ2-1; D is perhaps TRBD1 (6 bases). The CDR3 is 15 amino acids. The V and J ends lost 6 bases and 3 bases respectively, with 15 bases between them. CDR3 region: CASRHTDRIYNEQFF. The CDR3 DNA sequence: TGTGCCAGCAGGCATACGGACAGAATCTACAATGAGCAGTTCTTC.

J is TRBJ2-2 and V is TRBV27, with D perhaps matching TRBD2 (6 bases). The CDR3 spans 12 residues. Trimming left V 9 bases short and J 7 bases short, with 12 bases between. From germline, CDR1 is MNHEY and CDR2 SMNVEV (reference sequence). The CDR3 protein is CASRQGGGELFF. As DNA, the CDR3 is TGTGCCAGTAGGCAGGGAGGCGGGGAGCTGTTTTTT.

Ten or more counts support this clonotype. This chain links TRBV7-2 with TRBJ2-4; 14 bases agree with TRBD2. The V and J ends lost 2 bases and 0 bases, in that order; junction bases with no gene match: 15. The CDR3 totals 22 residues. Germline V gene lookup returns CDR1 SGHTA and CDR2 FQGNSA. CDR3 DNA sequence: TGTGCCAGCAGCTTAAGCCCGATTTGGACTAGCGGGGGGTTAATAGCCAAAAACATTCAGTACTTC. This encodes CASSLSPIWTSGGLIAKNIQYF.

This clonotype was counted a few times. The rearrangement links TRBV20-1 to TRBJ1-2; maybe TRBD1 (6 bases). The CDR3 covers 14 residues. The V gene's germline CDR1 is DFQATT and CDR2 SNEGSKA (reference sequence). V was shortened by 5 bases and J by 4 bases, with 17 bases between the two germline ends. The CDR3 coding sequence is TGCAGTGCTCGTATACAGGGCTCAGGCTATGGCTACACCTTC. This codes for CSARIQGSGYGYTF.

This rearrangement joins TRBV9 to TRBJ2-7; 12 nucleotides line up with TRBD2. The CDR3 contains 17 residues. Germline V gene lookup returns CDR1 SGDLS and CDR2 YYNGEE. The V and J ends lost 3 bases and 3 bases, in that order; junction bases with no gene match: 10. The CDR3 coding sequence is TGTGCCAGCAGCGGCTCAGGACTAGCGGGGCCTGTCTACGAGCAGTACTTC. The encoded protein is CASSGSGLAGPVYEQYF. The variable domain in full, completed from reference TRBV9 and TRBJ2-7, reads DSGVTQTPKHLITATGQRVTLRCSPRSGDLSVYWYQQSLDQGLQFLIQYYNGEERAKGNILERFSAQQFPDLHSELNLSSLELGDSALYFCASSGSGLAGPVYEQYFGPGTRLTVT.

This rearrangement joins TRBV28 to TRBJ1-5, with D maybe TRBD1 (6 bases). The germline V and J ends were trimmed by 10 bases and 1 base, with 17 bases remaining between them. The CDR3 is 15 amino acids. Germline V gene lookup returns CDR1 MDHEN and CDR2 SYDVKM. CDR3 amino acids: CATLLQGRSNQPQHF. CDR3 in DNA: TGTGCCACCCTATTACAGGGAAGGAGCAATCAGCCCCAGCATTTT.

Notes on this clonotype: Given a much more abundant clone one base away, this may be a read error. The chain links TRBV5-6 to TRBJ1-5, with D uncertain. Trimming removed 4 bases from V and 7 bases from J, with 9 bases in between. Germline values: CDR1 SGHDT, CDR2 YYEEEE. The CDR3 has 12 amino acids. The CDR3 DNA reads TGTGCCAGCAGCGTCTATAAACAGCCCCAGCATTTT. This sequence encodes CASSVYKQPQHF.

Only a few counts were recorded for this clonotype. The J gene is TRBJ1-1, the V gene TRBV5-1; a weak D match, TRBD1 (5 bases). Germline CDR1 reads SGHRS; CDR2 reads YFSETQ. The germline V and J ends were trimmed by 8 bases and 3 bases, with 20 bases remaining between them. The CDR3 is made up of 15 amino acids. The CDR3 loop is CASSETVPYDTEAFF. The CDR3 coding sequence is TGCGCCAGTAGTGAGACAGTCCCCTACGACACTGAAGCTTTCTTT.

The chain combines TRBV12-3 or TRBV12-4 with TRBJ1-4, with 7 bases fitting TRBD1. The CDR3 sequence is 14 residues long. V lost 0 bases to trimming and J lost 7 bases; unmatched junction nucleotides: 2. CDR3 in DNA: TGTGCCAGCAGTTTAGCAGGGGGCGGTGAAAAACTGTTTTTT. Protein sequence: CASSLAGGGEKLFF.

This chain connects TRBV6-2 or TRBV6-3 to TRBJ1-1, with TRBD1 matching 9 bases. Germline V gene data show CDR1 as MNHEY and CDR2 as SVGEGT. V dropped 5 bases and J dropped 6; count of bases not matched to a gene: 7. CDR3 length: 14 amino acids. The CDR3 bases are TGTGCCAGCAGTCCCCGGACAGGGGACCCTGAAGCTTTCTTT. Encoded protein: CASSPRTGDPEAFF.

The V gene is TRBV12-3 or TRBV12-4, the J gene TRBJ1-1; TRBD1 is a possible D gene (5 bases). The germline V and J ends were trimmed by 5 bases and 8 bases, with 15 bases remaining between them. This CDR3 has 13 amino acids. The DNA of the CDR3 is TGTGCCAGCAGTACCCACAAGGGACTGGAAGCTTTCTTT. It translates to CASSTHKGLEAFF.

Only a few counts were recorded for this clonotype. This chain connects TRBV28 to TRBJ2-5; tentative D call: TRBD2 (5 bases). Trimming left V 6 bases short and J 9 bases short, with 26 bases between. The CDR3 is 16 amino acids. CDR1 is MDHEN and CDR2 is SYDVKM in the germline V gene. DNA for the CDR3: TGTGCCAGCAGCCAAAACCCGTATCGCGCCGGGGATTCCCAGTACTTC. Amino acid sequence: CASSQNPYRAGDSQYF.

Only one count was recorded for this clonotype. CDR3 residues: CSGKTGTGSAAFF. DNA for the CDR3: TGCAGCGGAAAGACCGGGACAGGGTCGGCAGCTTTCTTT. This rearrangement joins TRBV29-1 to TRBJ1-1; 9 bases align to TRBD1. The V and J ends lost 7 bases and 10 bases, in that order; junction bases with no gene match: 13. Germline CDR1 reads SQVTM; CDR2 reads ANQGSEA. The CDR3 length is 13 residues.

The V and J genes are TRBV5-4 and TRBJ1-2, with a tentative D call TRBD1 (5 bases). The germline gives CDR1 SGHNT, CDR2 YYREEE (reference sequence). V lost 5 bases, J lost 7 bases, and 15 bases lay in between. This CDR3 is 13 amino acids long. The CDR3 is CASRSSGTVGYTF. As DNA, the CDR3 is TGTGCCAGCAGATCATCAGGGACGGTTGGCTACACCTTC.

The V call is TRBV6-6, the J call TRBJ1-5, with a weak D call TRBD1 (6 bases). The CDR3 is made up of 16 amino acids. The V end lost 6 bases, the J end lost 3 bases, and 18 bases lay between the germline ends. Per germline, CDR1 MNHNY and CDR2 SVGAGI (reference sequence). This CDR3 reads CASRARQVGHNQPQHF. In nucleotides, the CDR3 is TGTGCCAGCAGAGCCCGACAGGTCGGCCACAATCAGCCCCAGCATTTT.

The chain uses TRBV5-1 and TRBJ2-7; TRBD2 matches at 8 bases. Trimming removed 4 bases from V and 0 bases from J; junction bases left unmatched: 12. Germline CDR1 SGHRS, CDR2 YFSETQ. CDR3 size: 17 residues. The CDR3 DNA follows: TGCGCCAGCAGCCCCGACACTAGCGGACCCAGCTCCTACGAGCAGTACTTC. Protein: CASSPDTSGPSSYEQYF.

The gene calls are TRBV28 and TRBJ1-1; maybe TRBD1 (6 bases). CDR1 and CDR2 (germline): MDHEN, SYDVKM. V gave up 5 bases and J gave up 5 bases, with 12 bases separating them. The CDR3 is made up of 13 amino acids. The CDR3, as DNA: TGTGCCAGCAGTGGGGGGCTTTTGACTGAAGCTTTCTTT. The encoded protein is CASSGGLLTEAFF.

This clonotype occurred many times. The rearrangement joins TRBV25-1 to TRBJ2-3; D remains ambiguous. Germline values: CDR1 MGHDK, CDR2 SYGVNS. The CDR3 loop spans 12 amino acids. The ends were cut back, 6 bases at V and 0 bases at J, with 4 bases in the middle. CDR3 region: CASSISTDTQYF. CDR3 DNA sequence: TGTGCCAGCAGCATAAGCACAGATACGCAGTATTTT.

The CDR3 DNA follows: TGTGCCAGCAGCTTAGCCTTACTAGCGGACACGCAGTATTTT. Its protein product is CASSLALLADTQYF. V gene TRBV7-6 combines with J gene TRBJ2-3; 8 bases are a match to TRBD2. J lost 9 bases, V lost 0 bases, and 5 bases had no gene match. The CDR3 spans 14 residues. Germline V gene sequence: CDR1 SGHVS, CDR2 FNYEAQ.

This clonotype was counted many times. The J gene is TRBJ2-7, the V gene TRBV7-6; the D gene is possibly TRBD2 (6 bases). The CDR3 contains 15 residues. The V end lost 1 base, the J end lost 2 bases, and 12 bases lay between the germline ends. Germline-derived CDR1 and CDR2 are SGHVS and FNYEAQ. CDR3 nucleotides: TGTGCCAGCAGCTTAGGTCGGGGGACCACCTACGAGCAGTACTTC. Protein product: CASSLGRGTTYEQYF.

This clonotype was seen many times. The J gene is TRBJ2-5, the V gene TRBV7-9; tentatively, D is TRBD1 (5 bases). This CDR3 is built from 17 residues. CDR1 is SEHNR, CDR2 FQNEAQ, per germline (reference sequence). V was shortened by 3 bases and J by 2 bases, with 19 bases between the two germline ends. The chain's CDR3 is CASSLDGWGPGQETQYF. DNA for the CDR3: TGTGCCAGCAGCTTGGACGGCTGGGGCCCCGGACAAGAGACCCAGTACTTC.

This rearrangement joins TRBV18 to TRBJ2-7; a possible D gene is TRBD2 (7 bases). CDR1 is KGHSH and CDR2 is LQKENI in the germline V gene. Between the trimmed V and J ends, which lost 0 bases and 4 bases, there was a span of 10 bases. This CDR3 region has 14 residues. The CDR3 spells CASSPPGGLYEQYF. Here the CDR3 DNA reads TGTGCCAGCTCACCACCGGGGGGGCTTTACGAGCAGTACTTC.

Concerning this clonotype: A much bigger clone sits one base away, suggesting this may be a read error. The gene calls are TRBV6-5 and TRBJ2-7, with a weak D call TRBD1 (6 bases). Germline loops: CDR1 MNHEY, CDR2 SVGAGI. CDR3 length equals 14 residues. Trimming stripped 0 bases from V and 3 bases from J, with 9 bases between. This chain's CDR3 is CASSYSIGGYEQYF. CDR3 DNA: TGTGCCAGCAGTTACTCGATAGGGGGCTACGAGCAGTACTTC.